This is a list of T cell receptor beta chains from one sample in a study of cytomegalovirus exposure and HLA in healthy donors. The repertoire was sequenced with immunoSEQ multiplex PCR; TCRdb's copy has only in-frame clones and lacks some. The repertoire has some 110,000 clones, about nine tenths of them found once; the top ten carry about 1.8%. Sequencing was carried out using PBMCs. The origin of the receptors is a woman aged 18-35 years in good health and CMV-seropositive. Each CDR3 is given with its conserved first and last residue. Each record gives: clone size, J gene, D gene, V gene, CDR3 DNA, CDR3 protein. A D gene is named only where the DNA matches it firmly. Size is stated for part of the rows, as once, few or many counts, or as a class when the clone is expanded.

>.|TRBJ2-7|TRBD1|TRBV6-5
TGTGCCAGCAGTTACTCGGGACAGGGGATTCACGAGCAGTACTTC
CASSYSGQGIHEQYF
>.|TRBJ2-5|.|TRBV29-1
TGCAGCGCCGTAAGCTTCCAACAAGAGACCCAGTACTTC
CSAVSFQQETQYF
>.|TRBJ2-7|.|TRBV28
TGTGCCAGCAGTCCGCGGACAGCCTCCTCCTACGAGCAGTACTTC
CASSPRTASSYEQYF
>.|TRBJ1-6|.|TRBV15
TGTGCCACTAGCAGGGGCATAGGTTCACCCCTCCACTTT
CATSRGIGSPLHF
>.|TRBJ2-3|TRBD2|TRBV6-5
TGTGCCAGCAGGTGGACCGGGGGGGACACAGATACGCAGTATTTT
CASRWTGGDTDTQYF
>once|TRBJ2-1|TRBD1|TRBV6-5
TGTGCCAGCAGTTACTCGACCGGGACAGTTATCAATGAGCAGTTCTTC
CASSYSTGTVINEQFF
>.|TRBJ2-1|.|TRBV15
TGTGCCACCAGCTCCCGCAGGGGTCAATGGCAGTTCTTC
CATSSRRGQWQFF
>.|TRBJ1-2|TRBD1|TRBV4-1
TGCGCCAGCAGCCAAGTTACAGGGGGGGCCTATGGCTACACCTTC
CASSQVTGGAYGYTF
>.|TRBJ1-5|TRBD1|TRBV7-3
TGTGCCAGCAGCTCGCGGACAGGGGGCGTCGATCAGCCCCAGCATTTT
CASSSRTGGVDQPQHF
>.|TRBJ1-4|.|TRBV2
TGTGCCAGCTTGGCAACCTTTAATGAAAAACTGTTTTTT
CASLATFNEKLFF
>.|TRBJ1-4|.|TRBV15
TGTGCCACCAGCACGAGGGGGGGTAATGAAAAACTGTTTTTT
CATSTRGGNEKLFF
>.|TRBJ2-2|TRBD2|TRBV6-4
TGTGCCAGCAGTGCCGGCGGGGGGGCCTCCGGGGAGCTGTTTTTT
CASSAGGGASGELFF
>once|TRBJ2-3|.|TRBV11-3
TGTGCCAGCAGCTTAGATATTTCAGGGGCAGATACGCAGTATTTT
CASSLDISGADTQYF
>.|TRBJ1-2|TRBD1|TRBV19
TGTGCCAGTAGGACAGGGGGGCCCTATGGCTACACCTTC
CASRTGGPYGYTF
>.|TRBJ2-7|.|TRBV7-9
TGTGCCAGCAGCCCACCGGGCGGGTACGAGCAGTACTTC
CASSPPGGYEQYF
>.|TRBJ2-5|TRBD2|TRBV7-2
TGTGCCAGCAGCTTAGTTAGCGGGGGGGCCTACCCCGAGTACTTC
CASSLVSGGAYPEYF
>.|TRBJ1-1|.|TRBV10-3
TGTGCCATCAGTGGTATCCCGAACACTGAAGCTTTCTTT
CAISGIPNTEAFF
>.|TRBJ1-2|.|TRBV19
TGTGCCAGTAGTGCCGGGGATGCTAACTATGGCTACACCTTC
CASSAGDANYGYTF
>.|TRBJ1-2|.|TRBV6-5
TGTGCCAGCAGTAACAACGGCGGGGGCTACACCTTC
CASSNNGGGYTF
>.|TRBJ1-2|.|TRBV9
TGTGCCAGCAGCGTAGGAACAGCTAACTATGGCTACACCTTC
CASSVGTANYGYTF
>once|TRBJ2-1|.|TRBV7-9
TGTGCCAGCGGCCAGGGTTATGAGCAGTTCTTC
CASGQGYEQFF
>.|TRBJ2-2|TRBD2|TRBV28
TGTGCCAGCAGTTTTATTAGCGGGGGGGCGTACACCGGGGAGCTGTTTTTT
CASSFISGGAYTGELFF
>once|TRBJ1-6|TRBD1|TRBV28
TGTGCCAGCACAGGGGGCAGCTATTCACGCCTCCACTTT
CASTGGSYSRLHF
>.|TRBJ2-7|.|TRBV6-9
TGTGCCAGCAGCACCTATCTCATCAGGGTAACCTACGAGCAGTACTTC
CASSTYLIRVTYEQYF
>.|TRBJ2-5|.|TRBV19
TGTGCCAGTAGTTTTGGGGGCCGGGAGACCCAGTACTTC
CASSFGGRETQYF
>.|TRBJ1-4|TRBD1|TRBV10-2
TGCGCCAGCAGCCCGGGACAGGGTCGGGAAAAACTGTTTTTT
CASSPGQGREKLFF
>.|TRBJ1-2|.|TRBV28
TGTGCCAGCAGTTTATACGCAGAAACCTATGGCTACACCTTC
CASSLYAETYGYTF
>.|TRBJ2-3|.|TRBV7-8
TGTGCCAGCAGCCGTCCGGTATCAGATACGCAGTATTTT
CASSRPVSDTQYF
>.|TRBJ1-5|TRBD1|TRBV7-2
TGTGCCAGCAGCTTTGGACAGGTTCAGCCCCAGCATTTT
CASSFGQVQPQHF
>.|TRBJ1-1|.|TRBV28
TGTGCCAGCAGTTCCCCGAGAGGGAACACTGAAGCTTTCTTT
CASSSPRGNTEAFF
>few|TRBJ2-1|TRBD2|TRBV7-9
TGTGCCAGCAGCTTAGGGGTCCCGAGGACTAGCGGGGGGTTCGAGCAGTTCTTC
CASSLGVPRTSGGFEQFF
>.|TRBJ2-3|TRBD2|TRBV5-1
TGCGCCAGCAGCTGGGGACTAGCGGGGGCCTATAGCACAGATACGCAGTATTTT
CASSWGLAGAYSTDTQYF
>.|TRBJ1-1|.|TRBV4-3
TGCGCCAGCAGCCAAGGGCAGGGAAACACTGAAGCTTTCTTT
CASSQGQGNTEAFF
>.|TRBJ1-1|.|TRBV4-3
TGCGCCAGCAGCCAAGATAGGCAGGTCGGTGCTGAAGCTTTCTTT
CASSQDRQVGAEAFF
>.|TRBJ2-1|TRBD1|TRBV4-1
TGCGCCAGCAGCTCCGGGACAGGGGGGTTCATTGAGCAGTTCTTC
CASSSGTGGFIEQFF
>.|TRBJ2-3|TRBD1|TRBV10-2
TGCGCCAGCAGCTTAACAGGGGGCGAGGCAGATACGCAGTATTTT
CASSLTGGEADTQYF
>.|TRBJ1-4|.|TRBV28
TGTGCCAGCAGTTTATTGGGGGGGGGTGCTCTGGATGAAAAACTGTTTTTT
CASSLLGGGALDEKLFF
>.|TRBJ2-2|.|TRBV7-9
TGTGCCAGCAGCCCTCGACAGTCCACCGGGGAGCTGTTTTTT
CASSPRQSTGELFF
>.|TRBJ2-7|TRBD2|TRBV11-2
TGTGCCAGCAGCTTAGTTAGCGGGGGGGCTTACGAGCAGTACTTC
CASSLVSGGAYEQYF
>.|TRBJ1-1|.|TRBV29-1
TGCAGCGTCCTCGGGGGGGACACTGAAGCTTTCTTT
CSVLGGDTEAFF